The present T cell receptor beta chain was sequenced within a study of T cell repertoires in cytomegalovirus infection. Germline V gene sequence: CDR1 MNHGY, CDR2 SAAAGT. The CDR3 contains 12 residues. The V end was cut by 2 bases, the J end by 10 bases, with 9 bases between. Note on this clonotype: The antigen remains undetermined.

From the reads, TCRdb called clonotypes with MiXCR, one entry per CDR3 protein. The table records 600,000 to 700,000 distinct CDR3 sequences, 33% of them present only once. The TCR sequence derives from a human donor in good health (CMV status not recorded). Some clones in this sample may be carry-over from other donors' samples. V and J are TRBV6-8 and TRBJ2-4; D is possibly TRBD2 (5 bases). Sequenced material: cultured PBMCs, taken from culture after CMV antigen stimulation. The CDR3 coding sequence is TGTGCCAGCAGTTACGAACCGGGGATTCAGTACTTC. Residues: CASSYEPGIQYF.